These T cell receptor beta chains were read from a single sample in a study of T-cell memory formation after mild COVID-19. TCRdb processed the 5' RACE reads anew with MiXCR; each CDR3 protein has one entry. The sample includes 250,000 to 400,000 distinct CDR3 sequences, 13% to 15% of them seen just once. Sequenced: PBMCs or a T cell subset sorted from them (not recorded which). The receptor source for this set is a young man who had mild COVID-19 (a few samples of this study predate the infection). Cell type and time point are not known. CDR3s include the opening cysteine and the closing phenylalanine or tryptophan. D genes are given only for firm matches. Clone size is not always given. Where it is, it says once, few, many or a class for expanded clones.

D: -; V: TRBV7-3; size: once; J: TRBJ2-3; DNA: TGTGCCAGCAGCTTAAATCAGGGTTCCACAGATACGCAGTATTTT; CDR3: CASSLNQGSTDTQYF
D: -; V: TRBV24-1; size: -; J: TRBJ2-2; DNA: TGTGCCACCAGGGGGGCCGGGGAGCTGTTTTTT; CDR3: CATRGAGELFF
D: TRBD1; V: TRBV6-5; size: -; J: TRBJ1-4; DNA: TGTGCCAGCAGTTACAGAGGGGGCTTCGTTGAAAAACTGTTTTTT; CDR3: CASSYRGGFVEKLFF
D: TRBD1; V: TRBV6-5; size: few; J: TRBJ2-5; DNA: TGTGCCAGCAGCCCGACAGGGGGCCAACAGACCCAGTACTTC; CDR3: CASSPTGGQQTQYF
D: TRBD2; V: TRBV9; size: -; J: TRBJ2-1; DNA: TGTGCCAGCAGCGTTGGACTAGCGGGCGCCTACAATGAGCAGTTCTTC; CDR3: CASSVGLAGAYNEQFF
D: -; V: TRBV7-3; size: -; J: TRBJ2-7; DNA: TGTGCCAGCAGCTTAAGCGCCGTAAACTACGAGCAGTACTTC; CDR3: CASSLSAVNYEQYF
D: TRBD1; V: TRBV20-1; size: -; J: TRBJ1-2; DNA: TGCAGTGCCATTAGGGGGACAGGGGGCTTCTATGGCTACACCTTC; CDR3: CSAIRGTGGFYGYTF
D: TRBD1; V: TRBV12-3/TRBV12-4; size: -; J: TRBJ1-3; DNA: TGTGCCAGCAGTCTCGGGACAGCAAACACCATATATTTT; CDR3: CASSLGTANTIYF
D: -; V: TRBV5-4; size: many; J: TRBJ2-2; DNA: TGTGCCAGCAGCTCCGTCGCCGGGGAGCTGTTTTTT; CDR3: CASSSVAGELFF
D: -; V: TRBV7-9; size: few; J: TRBJ2-4; DNA: TGTGCCAGCAGCCCTACCGTGAAAAACATTCAGTACTTC; CDR3: CASSPTVKNIQYF
D: TRBD2; V: TRBV7-2; size: many; J: TRBJ2-3; DNA: TGTGCCAGCAGCTTACTGCTAGCGGGGGGCACAGATACGCAGTATTTT; CDR3: CASSLLLAGGTDTQYF
D: TRBD1; V: TRBV4-3; size: few; J: TRBJ1-2; DNA: TGCGCCAGCAGCCCAAGGGGCAGGGGGCTCCACTATGGCTACACCTTC; CDR3: CASSPRGRGLHYGYTF
D: -; V: TRBV20-1; size: few; J: TRBJ2-1; DNA: TGCAGTGCTAGGGTCGGTGGGGGGGCCTCTGAGCAGTTCTTC; CDR3: CSARVGGGASEQFF
D: -; V: TRBV7-9; size: few; J: TRBJ2-3; DNA: TGTGCCAGCAGCTTATCCCGGACAGGCACAGATACGCAGTATTTT; CDR3: CASSLSRTGTDTQYF
D: -; V: TRBV12-3/TRBV12-4; size: -; J: TRBJ1-1; DNA: TGTGCCAGCAGTCCTGCACAGGAGTCGATGACTGAAGCTTTCTTT; CDR3: CASSPAQESMTEAFF
D: TRBD2; V: TRBV12-3/TRBV12-4; size: many; J: TRBJ2-7; DNA: TGTGCCAGCAGGACTAGCGGGGGGTTAACCTACGAGCAGTACTTC; CDR3: CASRTSGGLTYEQYF
D: -; V: TRBV11-2; size: -; J: TRBJ1-4; DNA: TGTGCCAGCAGCTTAGACGCAGCAGGAGGAAAACTGTTTTTT; CDR3: CASSLDAAGGKLFF
D: -; V: TRBV3-1; size: -; J: TRBJ2-1; DNA: TGTGCCAGCAGCCGTGCTGGGGGGTCCTCCTACAATGAGCAGTTCTTC; CDR3: CASSRAGGSSYNEQFF
D: -; V: TRBV5-1; size: few; J: TRBJ2-1; DNA: TGCGCCAGCAAAGGCGGGGAGACCTACAATGAGCAGTTCTTC; CDR3: CASKGGETYNEQFF
D: -; V: TRBV11-3; size: -; J: TRBJ2-1; DNA: TGTGCCAGCAGCCCCCCGGGACTCCTCAATGAGCAGTTCTTC; CDR3: CASSPPGLLNEQFF
D: TRBD2; V: TRBV4-3; size: -; J: TRBJ2-1; DNA: TGCGCCAGCAGCCAGACTAGCGGGGGGACCTACAATGAGCAGTTCTTC; CDR3: CASSQTSGGTYNEQFF
D: -; V: TRBV19; size: few; J: TRBJ1-5; DNA: TGTGCCAGTTCCACCCACGGGGGTGTCGGACAGCCCCAGCATTTT; CDR3: CASSTHGGVGQPQHF
D: TRBD1; V: TRBV29-1; size: -; J: TRBJ2-4; DNA: TGCAGCCCGATGGGGACAGGGGAATCCAAAAACATTCAGTACTTC; CDR3: CSPMGTGESKNIQYF
D: TRBD1; V: TRBV2; size: -; J: TRBJ2-5; DNA: TGTGCCAGCAGTGAAAGCGGCTTGGGGACAGGGGTTGCGCGTCAAGAGACCCAGTACTTC; CDR3: CASSESGLGTGVARQETQYF
D: TRBD1; V: TRBV6-2/TRBV6-3; size: few; J: TRBJ2-5; DNA: TGTGCCAGCAGTTCCATCAGGGGGCGCCAGGAGGCCCAGTACTTC; CDR3: CASSSIRGRQEAQYF
D: TRBD1; V: TRBV20-1; size: few; J: TRBJ1-2; DNA: TGCAGTGCTGGGACAGGGGGCGCTTTGGATGGCTACACCTTC; CDR3: CSAGTGGALDGYTF
D: -; V: TRBV4-1; size: -; J: TRBJ2-5; DNA: TGCGCCAGCAGCCGATTGGGCAGGGGAGGCCAAGAGACCCAGTACTTC; CDR3: CASSRLGRGGQETQYF
D: -; V: TRBV4-2; size: many; J: TRBJ2-7; DNA: TGTGCCAGCAGCCACCCCCCCGGCGGGCAGGACTACGAGCAGTACTTC; CDR3: CASSHPPGGQDYEQYF
D: -; V: TRBV7-9; size: many; J: TRBJ1-6; DNA: TGTGCCAGCAGCTCCAGAGCGAATTCACCCCTCCACTTT; CDR3: CASSSRANSPLHF
D: TRBD2; V: TRBV6-6; size: -; J: TRBJ2-1; DNA: TGTGCCAGCAGTTACACAGTAGCGGGGACCACCAGCTCCTACAATGAGCAGTTCTTC; CDR3: CASSYTVAGTTSSYNEQFF
D: -; V: TRBV3-1; size: few; J: TRBJ2-3; DNA: TGTGCCAGCAGCCAAGATCAGGGAGATACGCAGTATTTT; CDR3: CASSQDQGDTQYF
D: -; V: TRBV4-1; size: many; J: TRBJ1-2; DNA: TGCGCCAGCAGCCAGAAATGGGGGGATGGCTACACCTTC; CDR3: CASSQKWGDGYTF
D: -; V: TRBV6-2/TRBV6-3; size: -; J: TRBJ2-4; DNA: TGTGCCAGCGGCTCCTGGCGGTATATGTACTTC; CDR3: CASGSWRYMYF
D: TRBD1; V: TRBV7-9; size: -; J: TRBJ1-2; DNA: TGTGCCAGCAGACCCTGGACAGGGGCGTTTAGCTACACCTTC; CDR3: CASRPWTGAFSYTF
D: TRBD1; V: TRBV7-2; size: many; J: TRBJ2-7; DNA: TGTGCCAGCAGCTTTCAGGGGGCGAGGGAGCAGTACTTC; CDR3: CASSFQGAREQYF
D: -; V: TRBV7-9; size: -; J: TRBJ1-1; DNA: TGTGCCAGCAGCTTAGGGGGGATCGCCACTGAAGCTTTCTTT; CDR3: CASSLGGIATEAFF
D: -; V: TRBV28; size: -; J: TRBJ1-1; DNA: TGTGCCAGCAGTTTCCCCCGGGAGAACACTGAAGCTTTCTTT; CDR3: CASSFPRENTEAFF
D: -; V: TRBV12-3/TRBV12-4; size: -; J: TRBJ1-1; DNA: TGTGCCAGCAGTTTCTCTGGGGCTGAAGCTTTCTTT; CDR3: CASSFSGAEAFF
D: -; V: TRBV29-1; size: -; J: TRBJ2-4; DNA: TGCAGCGTTGAAGATCGTACCTTTCAGTACTTC; CDR3: CSVEDRTFQYF
D: -; V: TRBV12-3/TRBV12-4; size: -; J: TRBJ2-5; DNA: TGTGCCAGCAGAAGGCAGATGGGCGGGGACCAGTACTTC; CDR3: CASRRQMGGDQYF
D: -; V: TRBV7-2; size: -; J: TRBJ1-2; DNA: TGTGCCAGCAGCTCCACAGCGTTTCTAGCCTACTCTAACTATGGCTACACCTTC; CDR3: CASSSTAFLAYSNYGYTF
D: -; V: TRBV7-9; size: few; J: TRBJ1-5; DNA: TGTGCCAGCAGCTTAGACCTGGGCAATCAGCCCCAGCATTTT; CDR3: CASSLDLGNQPQHF
D: -; V: TRBV20-1; size: few; J: TRBJ1-1; DNA: TGCAGTGCTAGATATACGGCAGGGGCCCCGAACACTGAAGCTTTCTTT; CDR3: CSARYTAGAPNTEAFF
D: -; V: TRBV12-3/TRBV12-4; size: few; J: TRBJ2-4; DNA: TGTGCCAGCAGTTTTATTTCGGGTGCCATGGCGGACATTCAGTACTTC; CDR3: CASSFISGAMADIQYF
D: -; V: TRBV6-2/TRBV6-3; size: -; J: TRBJ2-1; DNA: TGTGCCAGCATCCCCCTGGACTCACCTTCCCACAATGAGCAGTTCTTC; CDR3: CASIPLDSPSHNEQFF
D: TRBD2; V: TRBV7-2; size: many; J: TRBJ2-1; DNA: TGTGCCAGCAGCTTAGTGCGGGGGGGCCAATACAATGAGCAGTTCTTC; CDR3: CASSLVRGGQYNEQFF
D: -; V: TRBV20-1; size: -; J: TRBJ2-3; DNA: TGCAGTGCTAAGACGGCTAGCGGCACAGATACGCAGTATTTT; CDR3: CSAKTASGTDTQYF
D: -; V: TRBV11-2; size: -; J: TRBJ2-1; DNA: TGTGCCAGCAGCCCCGAACTTCTAGCTAATGAGCAGTTCTTC; CDR3: CASSPELLANEQFF
D: TRBD1; V: TRBV20-1; size: -; J: TRBJ1-3; DNA: TGCAGTGCTAGGACAGGGGGCTGGGGAAACACCATATATTTT; CDR3: CSARTGGWGNTIYF
D: -; V: TRBV9; size: few; J: TRBJ1-3; DNA: TGTGCCAGCAGCCTTTGGGGTACTGGAAACACCATATATTTT; CDR3: CASSLWGTGNTIYF
D: -; V: TRBV12-3/TRBV12-4; size: medium-sized; J: TRBJ2-5; DNA: TGTGCCAGCAGCTTAGGGGAGACCCAGTACTTC; CDR3: CASSLGETQYF
D: -; V: TRBV12-3/TRBV12-4; size: few; J: TRBJ1-5; DNA: TGTGCCAGCAGTAAAACTCTAGAATGGACGAGTAGCAATCAGCCCCAGCATTTT; CDR3: CASSKTLEWTSSNQPQHF
D: -; V: TRBV7-2; size: many; J: TRBJ2-5; DNA: TGTGCCAGCAGCTTAAGTTTGGGGAAAACGGGGACCCAGTACTTC; CDR3: CASSLSLGKTGTQYF
D: -; V: TRBV2; size: few; J: TRBJ2-1; DNA: TGTGCCAGCAGTGAGGGCCTAAGCGAGAGCTCCTACAATGAGCAGTTCTTC; CDR3: CASSEGLSESSYNEQFF